What follows is one T cell receptor beta chain and its context. Its antigen is not known. Trimming took off 0 bases at V and 5 bases at J, with 14 bases between the two ends. CDR1 is ENHRY and CDR2 is SYGVKD in the germline V gene. This CDR3 contains 15 residues. This sample was taken from a study of cytomegalovirus exposure and HLA in healthy donors. Study context: As released early, the data held about 85 million unique TCRs from HLA-typed donors. Study-wide points: Later analysis placed DRB1 highest and HLA-C lowest in TCR association rates, which differed by HLA locus.

The PCR had 60 Vbeta and 13 Jbeta primers. Using immunoSEQ multiplex PCR, the repertoire was profiled, and TCRdb retains in-frame clones only, with some absent. Counted here are roughly 120,000 clones, about 80% occurring once; the ten biggest clones make up roughly 4.5%. Sequences were obtained from PBMCs. V and J are TRBV10-3 and TRBJ2-7, with D tentatively TRBD1 (6 bases). The TCR originated in a man in his forties or fifties in good health and CMV-seropositive. In DNA, the CDR3 is TGTGCCATCAGTGAGTCGGACAGCGTGGGGCACGAGCAGTACTTC. Translation: CAISESDSVGHEQYF.